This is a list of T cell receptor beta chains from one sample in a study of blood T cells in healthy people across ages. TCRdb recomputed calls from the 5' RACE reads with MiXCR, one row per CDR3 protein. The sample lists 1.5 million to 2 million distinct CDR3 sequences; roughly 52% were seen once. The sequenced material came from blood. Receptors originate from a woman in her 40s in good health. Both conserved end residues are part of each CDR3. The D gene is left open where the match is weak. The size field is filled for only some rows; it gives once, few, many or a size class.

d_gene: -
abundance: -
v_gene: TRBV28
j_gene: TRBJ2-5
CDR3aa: CASSFRGSGQGAETQYF
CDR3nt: TGTGCCAGCAGTTTCCGGGGTAGCGGGCAGGGGGCTGAGACCCAGTACTTC

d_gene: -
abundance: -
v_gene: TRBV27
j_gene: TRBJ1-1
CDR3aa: CASSLMRNMNTEAFF
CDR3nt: TGTGCCAGCAGTTTAATGAGGAACATGAACACTGAAGCTTTCTTT

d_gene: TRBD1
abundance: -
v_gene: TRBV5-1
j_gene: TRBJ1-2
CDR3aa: CASSRQGVDGYTF
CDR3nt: TGCGCCAGCAGCCGACAGGGAGTGGATGGCTACACCTTC

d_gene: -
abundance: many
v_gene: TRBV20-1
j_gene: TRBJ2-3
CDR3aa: CMPPLGGVPDTQYF
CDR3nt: TGCATGCCCCCTTTGGGGGGAGTCCCAGATACGCAGTATTTT

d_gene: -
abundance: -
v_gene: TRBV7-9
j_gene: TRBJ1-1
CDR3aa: CASSPAGYTEAFF
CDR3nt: TGTGCCAGCAGCCCCGCGGGGTACACTGAAGCTTTCTTT

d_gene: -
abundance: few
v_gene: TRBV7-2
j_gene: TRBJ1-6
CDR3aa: CASSLTGSPLHF
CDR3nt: TGTGCCAGCAGCTTAACAGGTTCACCCCTCCACTTT

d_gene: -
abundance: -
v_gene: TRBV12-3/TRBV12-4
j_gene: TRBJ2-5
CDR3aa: CASSTLGVGTQYF
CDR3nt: TGTGCCAGCAGTACACTAGGGGTAGGGACCCAGTACTTC

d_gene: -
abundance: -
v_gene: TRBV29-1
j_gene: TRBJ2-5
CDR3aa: CSVEVAAETQYF
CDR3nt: TGCAGCGTTGAAGTCGCCGCGGAGACCCAGTACTTC

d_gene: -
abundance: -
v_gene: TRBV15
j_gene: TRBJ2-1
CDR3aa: CATSRDLPPAGRDEQFF
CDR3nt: TGTGCCACCAGCAGAGATCTACCGCCGGCGGGAAGGGATGAGCAGTTCTTC

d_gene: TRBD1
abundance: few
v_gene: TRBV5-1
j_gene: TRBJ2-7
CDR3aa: CASSLVSGQATYEQYF
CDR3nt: TGCGCCAGCAGCTTGGTATCTGGACAGGCTACCTACGAGCAGTACTTC

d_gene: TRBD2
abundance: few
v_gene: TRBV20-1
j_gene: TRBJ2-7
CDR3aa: CSANRLAGGLLTYEQYF
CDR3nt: TGCAGTGCTAACCGACTAGCGGGGGGCCTACTTACCTACGAGCAGTACTTC

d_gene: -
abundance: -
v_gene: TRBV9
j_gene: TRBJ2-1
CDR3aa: CASSPSLSHNEQFF
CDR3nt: TGTGCCAGCAGCCCCTCGTTATCCCACAATGAGCAGTTCTTC

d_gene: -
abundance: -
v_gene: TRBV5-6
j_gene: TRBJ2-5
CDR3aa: CASSLTGREETQYF
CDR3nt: TGTGCCAGCAGCTTGACAGGGAGGGAAGAGACCCAGTACTTC

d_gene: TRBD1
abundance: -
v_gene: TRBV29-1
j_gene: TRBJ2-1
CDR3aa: CSVAPGQTYNEQFF
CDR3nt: TGCAGCGTTGCGCCGGGACAGACATACAATGAGCAGTTCTTC

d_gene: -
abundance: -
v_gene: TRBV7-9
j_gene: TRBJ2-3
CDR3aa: CASRKNWGRGDTDTQYF
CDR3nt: TGTGCCAGCAGAAAAAACTGGGGGCGAGGGGACACAGATACGCAGTATTTT

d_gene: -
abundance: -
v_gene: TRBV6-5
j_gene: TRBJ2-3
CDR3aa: CASRQGALSTDTQYF
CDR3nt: TGTGCCAGCAGGCAGGGCGCCCTTAGCACAGATACGCAGTATTTT

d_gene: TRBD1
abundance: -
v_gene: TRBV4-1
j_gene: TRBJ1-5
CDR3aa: CASSQIQGAAQPQHF
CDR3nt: TGCGCCAGCAGCCAGATACAGGGGGCGGCTCAGCCCCAGCATTTT

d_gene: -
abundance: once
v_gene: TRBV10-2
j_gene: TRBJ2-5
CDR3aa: CASEGWGLNNEQYF
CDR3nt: TGCGCCAGCGAGGGCTGGGGGCTCAACAATGAGCAGTACTTC

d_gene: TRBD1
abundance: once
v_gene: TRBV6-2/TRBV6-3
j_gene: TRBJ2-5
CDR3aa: CARSSRDRGHEQYF
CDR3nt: TGTGCCAGATCCAGCCGGGACAGGGGGCATGAGCAGTACTTC

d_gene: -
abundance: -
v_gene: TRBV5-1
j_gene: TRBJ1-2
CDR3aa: CACSLGEEVGYTF
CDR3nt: TGCGCCTGCAGCCTTGGGGAGGAGGTTGGCTACACCTTC

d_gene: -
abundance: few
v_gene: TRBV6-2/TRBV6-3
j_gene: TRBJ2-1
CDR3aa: CASSYKATLLYNEQFF
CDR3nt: TGTGCCAGCAGTTACAAGGCTACTCTCCTATACAATGAGCAGTTCTTC